This TCR beta chain was documented in a study of molecular identifiers for immune sequencing clone quantification. In its sample, this clonotype was seen many times. TCRdb itself ran the PCR reads through MiXCR, one entry per CDR3 protein. The sample has tens of thousands of distinct CDR3 sequences; about 20% are singletons. This TCR was recovered from a human donor in good health. Some libraries in this study had Jurkat cell RNA spiked in. What was sequenced was naive CD8+ T cells from blood, with Jurkat cell RNA spiked in. Subset denoted: FACS-sorted CD8+CD4-CCR7+CD45RA+ naive T cells.

The CDR3, as DNA: TGTGCCAGCAGCTTAGTACCCGACTACGAGCAGTACTTC. This codes for CASSLVPDYEQYF. The chain uses TRBV11-2 and TRBJ2-7, with D hard to call. The germline V gene encodes CDR1 SGHAT and CDR2 FQNNGV. The CDR3 has 13 amino acids. V lost 1 base, J lost 3 bases, and 7 bases lay in between.